These 10 T cell receptor beta chains originate from one sample sequenced in a study of TIL therapy for anti-PD-1-resistant metastatic lung cancer (dated by TCRdb to 2020 to 2023). Reading the label with the study, this specimen's time point is: pre-treatment sample, taken before nivolumab and TIL therapy. Using bias-controlled multiplex PCR with the immunoSEQ v3 hsTCRB kit, the TCR beta CDR3 regions were amplified from genomic DNA. Drawn from immuneACCESS, this table holds only the in-frame rearrangements with V and J called that TCRdb kept. Clones are partly lost; checked studies trace under half to an unresolved V gene and leave the rest unexplained. In all, the sample holds just over 20,000 clones, and 60% to 85% of those were seen once. Roughly 7% of the sample belongs to the ten largest clones. The material was blood, obtained at baseline. These receptors came from a person aged 25-79 years with non-small cell lung cancer.

The rearrangement uses TRBV2 and TRBJ1-6, with 8 positions matching TRBD1. Germline V gene lookup returns CDR1 SNHLY and CDR2 FYNNEI. The CDR3 is made up of 13 amino acids. V lost 9 bases to trimming and J lost 9 bases; unmatched junction nucleotides: 7. CDR3 sequence: CARADRAGSPLHF. Written as DNA, the CDR3 is TGTGCCAGGGCGGACAGGGCGGGTTCACCCCTCCACTTT.

The chain employs TRBV9 and TRBJ2-1; D call uncertain. CDR1 is SGDLS and CDR2 is YYNGEE in the germline V gene. This CDR3 has 14 amino acids. V was pared by 8 bases and J by 2 bases, with 14 bases between. The CDR3 region is CASGPMGTYNEQFF. The CDR3 DNA reads as TGTGCCAGTGGGCCGATGGGAACCTACAATGAGCAGTTCTTC.

This clone occurred a few times. V usage is TRBV7-2 and J usage is TRBJ1-4; D gene ambiguous. The germline V gene encodes CDR1 SGHTA and CDR2 FQGNSA. V dropped 0 bases and J dropped 2 bases, with 16 bases sitting between them. The CDR3 spans 18 residues. The CDR3 nucleotides read TGTGCCAGCAGCTTAGCGGTTTCGGGTAGACGGACTAATGAAAAACTGTTTTTT. Translation gives CASSLAVSGRRTNEKLFF.

This clone was found once. The rearrangement joins TRBV11-3 to TRBJ2-5; TRBD1 aligns across 10 bases. CDR3 length equals 16 residues. Germline V lookup: CDR1 SGHNT, CDR2 YENEEA. V shed 5 bases, J shed 4 bases, and the junction held 10 bases outside the gene matches. The CDR3 sequence: CASSPQTGGSGETQYF. CDR3 in DNA: TGTGCCAGCAGCCCACAGACAGGGGGCTCGGGAGAGACCCAGTACTTC.

The chain employs TRBV7-2 and TRBJ2-2; 12 bases are shared with TRBD1. CDR3 size: 15 residues. The germline V gene has CDR1 SGHTA and CDR2 FQGNSA. J lost 15 bases, V lost 6 bases, and 14 bases had no gene match. CDR3 nucleotides: TGTGCCAGCAGTTCCGGGACAGGGGGCACGTGGAGGATGTTTTTT. It encodes CASSSGTGGTWRMFF.

This chain connects TRBV5-1 to TRBJ2-3; no definite D call. Trimming took off 2 bases at V and 6 bases at J, with 13 bases between the two ends. CDR3 size: 14 residues. Germline lookup yields CDR1 SGHRS and CDR2 YFSETQ. This CDR3 reads CASSFRVLGDTQYF. CDR3 in DNA: TGCGCCAGCAGCTTCCGGGTTCTGGGGGATACGCAGTATTTT.

This clone showed up just once. V gene TRBV19 combines with J gene TRBJ2-6; 10 positions match TRBD1. Germline lookup yields CDR1 LNHDA and CDR2 SQIVND (reference sequence). There are 15 residues in the CDR3. Trimming at V came to 10 bases and at J to 3 bases, leaving 6 bases not matched to a gene. The CDR3 protein is CATRQGALGANVLTF. CDR3 in DNA: TGTGCCACTAGACAGGGGGCGCTTGGGGCCAACGTCCTGACTTTC.

This clone ranks as medium-sized. The rearrangement links TRBV4-1 to TRBJ2-3; perhaps TRBD1 as D (6 bases). Germline values: CDR1 MGHRA, CDR2 YSYEKL. The V end lost 1 base, the J end lost 2 bases, and 7 bases lay between the germline ends. This CDR3 spans 14 amino acids. Here the CDR3 DNA reads TGCGCCAGCAGCCAAGGGGACATCACAGATACGCAGTATTTT. The encoded protein is CASSQGDITDTQYF.

The genes are TRBV7-9 and TRBJ1-4; the match to TRBD1 covers 7 bases. The V and J ends lost 5 bases and 5 bases, in that order; junction bases with no gene match: 11. CDR3 length equals 16 residues. Germline CDR1 and CDR2: SEHNR and FQNEAQ (reference sequence). The CDR3 sequence: CASSAHGGQSNEKLFF. For the CDR3, the DNA is TGTGCCAGCAGCGCCCATGGGGGACAGTCGAATGAAAAACTGTTTTTT.

The rearrangement joins TRBV6-5 to TRBJ1-1, with D hard to call. Trimming removed 1 base from V and 1 base from J, with 7 bases in between. Germline CDR1 MNHEY, CDR2 SVGAGI. The CDR3 sequence is 14 residues long. The CDR3 here is CASSYLGGNTEAFF. The CDR3 bases are TGTGCCAGCAGTTACTTGGGCGGGAACACTGAAGCTTTCTTT.